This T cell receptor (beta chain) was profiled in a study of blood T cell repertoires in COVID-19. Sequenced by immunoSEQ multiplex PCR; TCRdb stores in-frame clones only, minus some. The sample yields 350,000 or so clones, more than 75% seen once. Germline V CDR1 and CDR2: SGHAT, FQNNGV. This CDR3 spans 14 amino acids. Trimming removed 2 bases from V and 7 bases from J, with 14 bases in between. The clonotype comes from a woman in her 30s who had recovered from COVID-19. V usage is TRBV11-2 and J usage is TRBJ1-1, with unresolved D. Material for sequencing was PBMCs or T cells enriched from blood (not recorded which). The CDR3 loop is CASSLIQDLGEAFF. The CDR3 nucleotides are TGTGCCAGCAGCTTAATTCAGGATTTAGGTGAAGCTTTCTTT.